Given below is one TCR beta chain in context. Its matching antigen is unknown. With 1 base removed from V and 4 bases from J, the gap between germline ends came to 8 bases. Germline loops: CDR1 SNHLY, CDR2 FYNNEI. The CDR3 is 14 amino acids. The data originate from a study of OX40 agonist ivuxolimab in advanced cancers. About the research overall: An agonistic anti-OX40 (CD134) antibody, ivuxolimab, was used to treat the patients. With a range of roughly 20 to 79, age averaged roughly 60 years, and nearly 85% were male.

Measured with immunoSEQ multiplex PCR; TCRdb has only the in-frame clones, and not every one. The data show approximately 90,000 clones, 91% seen once. General study findings and limits: Averaged across samples, CD8+ T cells carried more expanded clones than CD4+ did.

Sequenced material: CD4+ or CD8+ T cells sorted from blood, taken in a trial of the OX40 agonist ivuxolimab. The sequence was collected from an adult with an advanced solid tumor such as melanoma, head and neck, liver or kidney cancer. The rearrangement uses TRBV2 and TRBJ1-5, with D unclear. Written as DNA, the CDR3 is TGTGCCAGCAGTGAAGAGGCCGGGAATCAGCCCCAGCATTTT. It yields the protein CASSEEAGNQPQHF.